This TCR beta chain was found in a study of cytomegalovirus exposure and HLA in healthy donors. Findings and caveats of the study: The tendency of first-cohort TCR clusters to co-occur in the roughly 130 validation repertoires emerged from a later analysis. There were a few CMV-associated chains whose specificity for CMV antigens was confirmed in vitro. Reported performance of the classifier showed diagnosis of cytomegalovirus status with high specificity and sensitivity.

In regard to this clone: Antigen: not known.

Using immunoSEQ multiplex PCR, the repertoire was profiled, and TCRdb retains in-frame clones only, with some absent. The data show 150,000 to 250,000 clones, 84% seen once. There are 19 residues in the CDR3. V lost 6 bases, J lost 7 bases, and 19 bases stayed unmatched. Germline V gene sequence: CDR1 SNHLY, CDR2 FYNNEI. The sequenced sample was PBMCs. The clonotype originates from a woman aged 25 to 39 in good health and CMV-seropositive. V is TRBV2 and J is TRBJ2-1, with 12 bases aligning to TRBD2. DNA for the CDR3: TGTGCCAGCAGAAAGGCGACTAGCGGGAGATGGGTTGGTAAGAATGAGCAGTTCTTC. It yields the protein CASRKATSGRWVGKNEQFF.